The clone carrying this T cell receptor (beta chain) has ten or more counts. What it binds is not known. The data stem from a study of spatial heterogeneity in lung cancer. The overall study: Counts of TCR transcripts in tumor regions correlated strongly with a matched bulk RNA-seq T cell module score. The study's findings and limits: One measure, the expanded intratumoral alpha and beta TCR count, tracked tumor mutation counts.

In germline, CDR1 is SGHDN, CDR2 FVKESK. Trimming took 1 base from V and 8 from J, leaving 9 bases between them. The CDR3 runs 13 residues. Every molecule of TCR cDNA had its own unique molecular identifier. TCRdb independently ran MiXCR on the 5' RACE reads; one entry per CDR3 protein. The data show around 95,000 distinct CDR3 sequences, 3.5% to 5% seen once. Time point of the sample: sample taken at primary tumor resection. Extraction of whole RNA from tumor, nontumor lung or frozen PBMC preceded unsorted sequencing. The gene calls are TRBV14 and TRBJ2-1; D gene uncertain. This TCR came from a male donor with early-stage non-small cell lung cancer. The starting material was lung tumor tissue, obtained at surgery. The CDR3 here is CASSQAFLDEQFF. The CDR3 DNA is TGTGCCAGCAGCCAAGCCTTCTTAGATGAGCAGTTCTTC. Using reference TRBV14 and TRBJ2-1 for the parts outside the CDR3, the full variable domain is EAGVTQFPSHSVIEKGQTVTLRCDPISGHDNLYWYRRVMGKEIKFLLHFVKESKQDESGMPNNRFLAERTGGTYSTLKVQPAELEDSGVYFCASSQAFLDEQFFGPGTRLTVL.